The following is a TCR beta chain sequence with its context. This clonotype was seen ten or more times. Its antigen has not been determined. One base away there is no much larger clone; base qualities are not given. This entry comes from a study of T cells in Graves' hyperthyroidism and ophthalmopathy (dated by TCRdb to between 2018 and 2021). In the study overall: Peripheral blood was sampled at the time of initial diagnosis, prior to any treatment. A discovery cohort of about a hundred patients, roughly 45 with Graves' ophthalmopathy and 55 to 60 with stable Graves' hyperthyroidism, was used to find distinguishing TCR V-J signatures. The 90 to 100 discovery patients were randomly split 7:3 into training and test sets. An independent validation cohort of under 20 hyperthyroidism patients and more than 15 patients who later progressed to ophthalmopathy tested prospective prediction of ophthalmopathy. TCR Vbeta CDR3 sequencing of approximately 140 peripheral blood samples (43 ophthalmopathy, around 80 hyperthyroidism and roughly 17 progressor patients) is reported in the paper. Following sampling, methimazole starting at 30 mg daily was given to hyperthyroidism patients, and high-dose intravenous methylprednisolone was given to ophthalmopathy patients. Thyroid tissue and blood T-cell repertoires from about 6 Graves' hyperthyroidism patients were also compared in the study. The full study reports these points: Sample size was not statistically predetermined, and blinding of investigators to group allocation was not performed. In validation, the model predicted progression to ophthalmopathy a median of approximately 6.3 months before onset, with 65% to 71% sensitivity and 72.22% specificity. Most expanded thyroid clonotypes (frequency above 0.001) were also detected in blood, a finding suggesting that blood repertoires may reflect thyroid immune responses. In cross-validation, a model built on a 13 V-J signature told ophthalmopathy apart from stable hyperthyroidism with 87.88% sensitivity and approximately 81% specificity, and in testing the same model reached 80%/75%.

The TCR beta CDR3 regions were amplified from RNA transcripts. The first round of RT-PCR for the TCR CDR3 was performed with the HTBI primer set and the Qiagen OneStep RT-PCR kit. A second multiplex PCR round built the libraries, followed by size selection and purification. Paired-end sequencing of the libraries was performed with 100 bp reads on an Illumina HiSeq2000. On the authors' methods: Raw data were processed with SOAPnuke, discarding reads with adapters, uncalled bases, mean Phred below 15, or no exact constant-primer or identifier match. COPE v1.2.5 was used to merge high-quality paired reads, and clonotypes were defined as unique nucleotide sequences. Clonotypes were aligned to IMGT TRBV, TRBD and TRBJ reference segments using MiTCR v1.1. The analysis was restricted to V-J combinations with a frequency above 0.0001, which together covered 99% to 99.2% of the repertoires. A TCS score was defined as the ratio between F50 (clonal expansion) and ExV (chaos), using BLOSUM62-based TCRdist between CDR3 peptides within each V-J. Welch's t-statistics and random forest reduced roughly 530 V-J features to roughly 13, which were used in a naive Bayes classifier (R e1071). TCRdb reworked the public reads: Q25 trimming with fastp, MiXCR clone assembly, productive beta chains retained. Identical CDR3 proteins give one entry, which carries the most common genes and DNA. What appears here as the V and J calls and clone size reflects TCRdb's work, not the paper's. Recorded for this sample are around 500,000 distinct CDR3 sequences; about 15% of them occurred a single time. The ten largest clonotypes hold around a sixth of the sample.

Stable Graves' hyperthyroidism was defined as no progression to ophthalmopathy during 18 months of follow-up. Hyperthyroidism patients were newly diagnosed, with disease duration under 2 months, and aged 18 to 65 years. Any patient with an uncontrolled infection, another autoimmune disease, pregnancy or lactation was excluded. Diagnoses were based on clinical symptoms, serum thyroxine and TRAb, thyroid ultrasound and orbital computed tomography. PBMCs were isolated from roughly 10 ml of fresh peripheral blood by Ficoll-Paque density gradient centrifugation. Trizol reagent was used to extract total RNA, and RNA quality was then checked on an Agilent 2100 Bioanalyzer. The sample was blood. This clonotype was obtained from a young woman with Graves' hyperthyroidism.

This receptor carries the CDR3 CAISSQGAYTEAFF. The bases read TGTGCCATCAGTTCACAGGGGGCGTACACTGAAGCTTTCTTT. The receptor chain draws on TRBV10-3 and TRBJ1-1, and 9 junctional nucleotides match TRBD1. For this chain, trimming is 5 bases at the V end and 3 bases at the J end, and the number of junction bases without a gene match is 4. The CDR3 holds 14 amino acids from the cysteine to the phenylalanine. Of the read, only the CDR3 DNA is kept; its 42 bases are in frame from base 1. Sequences ENHRY (CDR1) and SYGVKD (CDR2) are obtained from the germline V gene.